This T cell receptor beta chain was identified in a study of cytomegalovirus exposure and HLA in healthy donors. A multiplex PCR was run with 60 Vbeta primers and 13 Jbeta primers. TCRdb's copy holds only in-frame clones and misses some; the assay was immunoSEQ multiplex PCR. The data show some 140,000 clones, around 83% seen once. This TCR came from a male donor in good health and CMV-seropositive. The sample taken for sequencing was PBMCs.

The CDR3 spells CASSYIPIEPAGDGNQPQHF. For the CDR3, the DNA is TGTGCCAGCAGTTATATCCCTATAGAGCCGGCGGGGGATGGGAATCAGCCCCAGCATTTT. This chain links TRBV6-8 with TRBJ1-5, with D maybe TRBD1 (5 bases). Trimming removed 3 bases at V and 4 bases at J, with 28 bases between. The germline gives CDR1 MNHGY, CDR2 SAAAGT. The CDR3 runs 20 residues.